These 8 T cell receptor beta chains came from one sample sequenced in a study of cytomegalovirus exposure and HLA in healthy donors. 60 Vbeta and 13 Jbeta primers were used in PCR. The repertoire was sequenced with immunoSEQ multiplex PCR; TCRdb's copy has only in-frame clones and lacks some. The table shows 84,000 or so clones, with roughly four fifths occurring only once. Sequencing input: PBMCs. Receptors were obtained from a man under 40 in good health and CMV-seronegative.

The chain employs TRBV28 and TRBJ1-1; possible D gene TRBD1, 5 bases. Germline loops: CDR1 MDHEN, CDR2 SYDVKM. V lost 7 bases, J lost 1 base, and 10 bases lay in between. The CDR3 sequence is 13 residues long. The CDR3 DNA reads TGTGCCAGCACAGCAGGGCGGAACACTGAAGCTTTCTTT. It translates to CASTAGRNTEAFF.

Written as DNA, the CDR3 is TGCGCCAGCAGCTTGGGTAGGGGGAACTATTCACCCCTCCACTTT. Encoded protein: CASSLGRGNYSPLHF. The chain links TRBV5-1 to TRBJ1-6; D is perhaps TRBD1 (6 bases). Germline V gene lookup returns CDR1 SGHRS and CDR2 YFSETQ. The CDR3 runs to 15 residues. Trimming pared 0 bases from V and 8 bases from J, leaving 12 bases between.

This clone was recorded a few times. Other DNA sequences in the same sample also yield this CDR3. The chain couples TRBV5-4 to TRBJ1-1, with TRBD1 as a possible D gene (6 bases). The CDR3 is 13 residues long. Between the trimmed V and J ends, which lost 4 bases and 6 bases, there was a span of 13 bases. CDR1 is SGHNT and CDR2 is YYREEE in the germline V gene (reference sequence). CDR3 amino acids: CASSPGVEAEAFF. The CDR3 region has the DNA TGTGCCAGCAGCCCAGGGGTGGAGGCTGAAGCTTTCTTT.

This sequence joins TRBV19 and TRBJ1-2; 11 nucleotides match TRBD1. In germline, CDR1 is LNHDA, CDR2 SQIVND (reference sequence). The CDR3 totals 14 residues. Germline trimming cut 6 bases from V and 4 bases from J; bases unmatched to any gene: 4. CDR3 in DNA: TGTGCCAGTAGCCCGGACAGGGGGCCCTATGGCTACACCTTC. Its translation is CASSPDRGPYGYTF.

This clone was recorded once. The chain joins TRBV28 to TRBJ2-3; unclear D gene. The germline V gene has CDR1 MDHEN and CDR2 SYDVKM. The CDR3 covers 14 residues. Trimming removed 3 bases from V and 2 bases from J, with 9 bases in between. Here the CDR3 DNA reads TGTGCCAGCAGTTTTGGTCTATTCACAGATACGCAGTATTTT. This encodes CASSFGLFTDTQYF.

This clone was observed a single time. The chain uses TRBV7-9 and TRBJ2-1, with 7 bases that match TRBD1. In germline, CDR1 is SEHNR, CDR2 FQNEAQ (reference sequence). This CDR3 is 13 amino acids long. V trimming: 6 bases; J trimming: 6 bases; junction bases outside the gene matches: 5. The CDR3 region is CASSSGQSNEQFF. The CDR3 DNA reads TGTGCCAGCAGTTCGGGACAGTCCAATGAGCAGTTCTTC. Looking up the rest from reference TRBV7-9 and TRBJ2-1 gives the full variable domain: DTGVSQNPRHKITKRGQNVTFRCDPISEHNRLYWYRQTLGQGPEFLTYFQNEAQLEKSRLLSDRFSAERPKGSFSTLEIQRTEQGDSAMYLCASSSGQSNEQFFGPGTRLTVL.

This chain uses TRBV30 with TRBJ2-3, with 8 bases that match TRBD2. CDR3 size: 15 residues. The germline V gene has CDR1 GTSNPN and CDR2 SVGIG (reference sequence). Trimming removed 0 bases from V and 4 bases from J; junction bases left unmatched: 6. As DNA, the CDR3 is TGTGCCTGGAGTGTGGTCGGGGGGGCGCCAGATACGCAGTATTTT. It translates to CAWSVVGGAPDTQYF.

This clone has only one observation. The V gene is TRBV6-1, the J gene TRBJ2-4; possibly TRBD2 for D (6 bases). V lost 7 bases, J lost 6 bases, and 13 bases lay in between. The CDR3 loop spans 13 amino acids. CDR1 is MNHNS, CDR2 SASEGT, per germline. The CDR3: CASKRQGGNIQYF. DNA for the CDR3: TGTGCCAGCAAGAGGCAGGGAGGAAACATTCAGTACTTC.